One sample yielded the 32 T cell receptor beta chains listed below, sequenced in a study of TIL therapy for anti-PD-1-resistant metastatic lung cancer. Specified time point: pre-treatment sample, taken before nivolumab and TIL therapy. Pleural nodules or supraclavicular lymph nodes made up most of the excised metastases sampled. The immunoSEQ assay was v3. TCRdb's table, derived via immunoSEQ multiplex PCR, lists solely in-frame clones and lacks some. In the table there are several thousand clones, just under 75% of which are singletons. The sequenced sample was tumor tissue, obtained at baseline. The receptors derive from a person aged 30 to 80 with non-small cell lung cancer.

The chain is built from TRBV7-2 and TRBJ2-4, with D unresolved. The CDR3 has 14 amino acids. Germline V CDR1 and CDR2: SGHTA, FQGNSA. V lost 5 bases, J lost 11 bases, and 19 bases lay in between. DNA for the CDR3: TGTGCCAGCAGCCCTGGGCAGCCAGCCTCCCTTCAGTACTTC. Protein product: CASSPGQPASLQYF.

The chain joins TRBV7-2 to TRBJ2-3, with TRBD2 as a possible D gene (6 bases). This CDR3 region has 15 residues. Germline loops: CDR1 SGHTA, CDR2 FQGNSA. Trimming took 6 bases from V and 0 from J, leaving 13 bases between them. For the CDR3, the DNA is TGTGCCAGCAGATGGACTACCACTAGCACAGATACGCAGTATTTT. This encodes CASRWTTTSTDTQYF. Using reference TRBV7-2 and TRBJ2-3 for the parts outside the CDR3, the full variable domain is GAGVSQSPSNKVTEKGKDVELRCDPISGHTALYWYRQSLGQGLEFLIYFQGNSAPDKSGLPSDRFSAERTGGSVSTLTIQRTQQEDSAVYLCASRWTTTSTDTQYFGPGTRLTVL.

As concerns this clone: The junction and the germline gene differ at one end; a read error may be behind it. The chain recombines TRBV11-2 with TRBJ2-7; D remains ambiguous. Germline-derived CDR1 and CDR2 are SGHAT and FQNNGV. The CDR3 loop spans 14 amino acids. In DNA, the CDR3 is TGTGCCAGCAGCTCCGCATCTCCTTGGTCCCACACCGACTTC. It encodes CASSSASPWSHTDF.

CDR3 protein: CAWSVGTYNSPLHF. CDR3 sequence (DNA): TGTGCCTGGAGTGTTGGTACTTATAATTCACCCCTCCACTTT. This sequence joins TRBV30 and TRBJ1-6; D not certain. The CDR3 sequence is 14 residues long. The germline V gene has CDR1 GTSNPN and CDR2 SVGIG (reference sequence). Trimming stripped 0 bases from V and 4 bases from J, with 7 bases between.

V usage is TRBV18 and J usage is TRBJ2-1; tentative D call: TRBD2 (7 bases). From germline, CDR1 is KGHSH and CDR2 LQKENI. The CDR3 sequence is 14 residues long. Trimming removed 3 bases at V and 7 bases at J, with 13 bases between. This chain's CDR3 is CASSPGGLRNEQFF. The CDR3 DNA reads TGTGCCAGCTCACCGGGGGGGCTAAGGAATGAGCAGTTCTTC.

This clone was counted a few times. The rearrangement joins TRBV28 to TRBJ2-7; 7 bases are shared with TRBD1. Germline CDR1 and CDR2: MDHEN and SYDVKM. J gave up 6 bases and V 1 base, and 6 bases lay outside the gene matches. The CDR3 consists of 14 residues. In DNA, the CDR3 is TGTGCCAGCAGTTTATTGACAGGGTCGTCCGAGCAGTACTTC. As protein: CASSLLTGSSEQYF. Full variable domain (outside the CDR3, taken from reference TRBV28 and TRBJ2-7): DVKVTQSSRYLVKRTGEKVFLECVQDMDHENMFWYRQDPGLGLRLIYFSYDVKMKEKGDIPEGYSVSREKKERFSLILESASTNQTSMYLCASSLLTGSSEQYFGPGTRLTVT.

The gene calls are TRBV18 and TRBJ1-4, with D perhaps matching TRBD1 (6 bases). CDR1 is KGHSH and CDR2 is LQKENI in the germline V gene. This CDR3 region has 15 residues. Trimming removed 4 bases at V and 0 bases at J, with 9 bases between. The CDR3 spells CASSRQEATNEKLFF. CDR3 DNA sequence: TGTGCCAGCTCACGACAGGAGGCAACTAATGAAAAACTGTTTTTT. The full variable domain, its missing parts supplied by reference TRBV18 and TRBJ1-4, is NAGVMQNPRHLVRRRGQEARLRCSPMKGHSHVYWYRQLPEEGLKFMVYLQKENIIDESGMPKERFSAEFPKEGPSILRIQQVVRGDSAAYFCASSRQEATNEKLFFGSGTQLSVL.

The genes are TRBV28 and TRBJ2-5, with 8 positions matching TRBD1. The CDR3 runs to 14 residues. The V gene end was trimmed by 6 bases and the J gene end by 5 bases; junction bases not matched to a gene: 8. Per germline, CDR1 MDHEN and CDR2 SYDVKM. CDR3 sequence: CASSAHTGGETQYF. The CDR3 DNA sequence: TGTGCCAGCAGCGCCCATACAGGGGGGGAGACCCAGTACTTC.

The V gene is TRBV5-4, the J gene TRBJ2-7; possibly TRBD2 for D (6 bases). The V end lost 4 bases, the J end lost 3 bases, and 17 bases lay between the germline ends. The germline gives CDR1 SGHNT, CDR2 YYREEE (reference sequence). The CDR3 runs 15 residues. The CDR3: CASSGAGTPDYEQYF. The CDR3 nucleotides read TGTGCCAGCAGCGGTGCCGGGACTCCAGACTACGAGCAGTACTTC.

This sequence joins TRBV4-1 and TRBJ2-7; 8 bases fit TRBD1. V shed 4 bases, J shed 2 bases, and the junction held 7 bases outside the gene matches. The CDR3 is 15 amino acids. Germline V CDR1 and CDR2: MGHRA, YSYEKL. The CDR3 loop is CASSLEGQDTYEQYF. For the CDR3, the DNA is TGCGCCAGCAGCCTGGAGGGACAGGATACCTACGAGCAGTACTTC.

This clone was seen once. The rearrangement joins TRBV6-1 to TRBJ2-7; D is possibly TRBD1 or TRBD2 (6 bases each). V shed 1 base and J shed 3 bases, with 16 bases lying between them. Germline-derived CDR1 and CDR2 are MNHNS and SASEGT. The CDR3 is made up of 16 amino acids. In DNA form, the CDR3 reads TGTGCCAGCAGTGAAGAGCGGGCAGGGGTGATCTACGAGCAGTACTTC. Translating it yields CASSEERAGVIYEQYF.

This chain uses TRBV15 with TRBJ2-3; D perhaps matches TRBD2 (6 bases). Germline values: CDR1 LNHNV, CDR2 YYDKDF (reference sequence). V shed 3 bases and J shed 6 bases, with 19 bases lying between them. This CDR3 is 16 amino acids long. CDR3 sequence reads: CATSSPASEIGDTQYF. CDR3 coding DNA: TGTGCCACCAGCAGCCCGGCTAGCGAAATAGGGGATACGCAGTATTTT. The full variable domain, completed using reference TRBV15 and TRBJ2-3, is DAMVIQNPRYQVTQFGKPVTLSCSQTLNHNVMYWYQQKSSQAPKLLFHYYDKDFNNEADTPDNFQSRRPNTSFCFLDIRSPGLGDTAMYLCATSSPASEIGDTQYFGPGTRLTVL.

The chain joins TRBV19 to TRBJ2-5; TRBD1 matches at 7 bases. V was pared by 5 bases and J by 2 bases, with 5 bases of the junction left unmatched. CDR1 is LNHDA, CDR2 SQIVND, per germline (reference sequence). The CDR3 covers 14 residues. CDR3 bases: TGTGCCAGTAGTCCCTGGGACAGACAAGAGACCCAGTACTTC. It codes for CASSPWDRQETQYF.

The chain is built from TRBV2 and TRBJ2-3; 11 nucleotides match TRBD2. The V gene's germline CDR1 is SNHLY and CDR2 FYNNEI. The CDR3 covers 16 residues. Trimming removed 4 bases from V and 5 bases from J; junction bases left unmatched: 8. The CDR3 here is CASSARLAGQGDTQYF. DNA of the CDR3: TGTGCCAGCAGTGCCCGACTAGCGGGGCAGGGAGATACGCAGTATTTT.

This clone appeared a few times. V gene TRBV6-5 combines with J gene TRBJ1-3; D uncertain. The germline V gene has CDR1 MNHEY and CDR2 SVGAGI. CDR3 size: 14 residues. V lost 4 bases and J lost 4, with 11 bases in between. The CDR3 bases are TGTGCCAGCAGTTCTTTCGGGATCGGAAACACCATATATTTT. Translation gives CASSSFGIGNTIYF.

The chain recombines TRBV6-5 with TRBJ1-2; TRBD1 might be the D (6 bases). V dropped 0 bases and J dropped 2 bases, with 13 bases sitting between them. This CDR3 region has 16 residues. The germline CDR1 and CDR2 sequences are MNHEY and SVGAGI. This chain's CDR3 is CASSYSKGGENYGYTF. CDR3 DNA: TGTGCCAGCAGTTACTCGAAGGGGGGGGAGAACTATGGCTACACCTTC.

Concerning this clone itself: A read error may produce the germline difference seen at one junction end. V is TRBV5-1 and J is TRBJ1-3, with TRBD1 matching 7 bases. This CDR3 comprises 13 residues. CDR1 and CDR2 (germline): SGHRS, YFSETQ. This CDR3 is CASRLGQTDTIYF. As DNA, the CDR3 is TGCGCCAGCAGATTGGGACAGACGGACACCATATATTTT.

This clone showed up just a few times. This rearrangement joins TRBV2 to TRBJ2-4; D is ambiguous. V lost 4 bases, J lost 0 bases, and 10 bases lay in between. Germline V lookup: CDR1 SNHLY, CDR2 FYNNEI. The CDR3 totals 15 residues. CDR3 sequence reads: CASSAENLAKNIQYF. The CDR3, as DNA: TGTGCCAGCAGTGCGGAGAATCTAGCCAAAAACATTCAGTACTTC.

This rearrangement joins TRBV28 to TRBJ2-2, with D uncertain. Trimming shortened V by 6 bases and J by 1 base, and 6 bases separated the two germline ends. Germline assignment: CDR1 MDHEN and CDR2 SYDVKM. This CDR3 contains 13 residues. The CDR3 nucleotides read TGTGCCAGCAGGAGACTGAACACCGGGGAGCTGTTTTTT. Translated, it gives CASRRLNTGELFF.

This clone has just a few counts. CDR3 amino acids: CASSGQPQETQYF. The CDR3 DNA follows: TGCGCCAGCAGCGGACAGCCTCAAGAGACCCAGTACTTC. The chain has TRBV5-1 and TRBJ2-5, with D possibly TRBD1 on 6 matching bases. The CDR3 loop spans 13 amino acids. Germline V CDR1 and CDR2: SGHRS, YFSETQ. V was shortened by 4 bases and J by 2 bases, with 9 bases between the two germline ends.

This clone was seen a few times. This sequence joins TRBV4-3 and TRBJ2-1; 11 positions agree with TRBD1. V lost 0 bases to trimming and J lost 7 bases; unmatched junction nucleotides: 11. The germline V gene encodes CDR1 LGHNA and CDR2 YSLEER. The CDR3 covers 18 residues. CDR3 sequence reads: CASSQESRGTGGRNEQFF. The CDR3 DNA reads as TGCGCCAGCAGCCAAGAATCGAGAGGGACAGGGGGACGGAATGAGCAGTTCTTC.

V usage is TRBV18 and J usage is TRBJ2-7; unclear D gene. Germline V gene data show CDR1 as KGHSH and CDR2 as LQKENI. V gave up 6 bases and J gave up 0 bases, with 6 bases separating them. The CDR3 totals 12 residues. Here the CDR3 DNA reads TGTGCCAGCTCTCTTAGCTCCTACGAGCAGTACTTC. Its protein is CASSLSSYEQYF.

The rearrangement joins TRBV7-3 to TRBJ2-5; tentative D call: TRBD1 (5 bases). The J call is doubtful: the DNA matches TRBJ2-7 better. The CDR3 consists of 14 residues. Germline CDR1 SGHTA, CDR2 FQGTGA. The DNA for the CDR3 is TGTGCCAGCAGCTTAACGGCAGGGTCCTACGAGCAGTACTTC. Encoded protein: CASSLTAGSYEQYF.

The CDR3 nucleotides are TGTGCCAGCGGTTACCCCAATGAGCAGTTCTTC. Protein: CASGYPNEQFF. This chain links TRBV9 with TRBJ2-1; D is unresolved. Germline CDR1 reads SGDLS; CDR2 reads YYNGEE. The CDR3 has 11 amino acids. The V and J ends lost 7 bases and 6 bases respectively, with 8 bases between them. Full variable domain (outside the CDR3, taken from reference TRBV9 and TRBJ2-1): DSGVTQTPKHLITATGQRVTLRCSPRSGDLSVYWYQQSLDQGLQFLIQYYNGEERAKGNILERFSAQQFPDLHSELNLSSLELGDSALYFCASGYPNEQFFGPGTRLTVL.

The chain couples TRBV29-1 to TRBJ2-4; 9 bases align to TRBD1. The germline V gene encodes CDR1 SQVTM and CDR2 ANQGSEA. Trimming cost V 0 bases and J 4 bases; bases outside gene matches: 19. This CDR3 spans 20 amino acids. For the CDR3, the DNA is TGCAGCGTTGAAGATCCGGCTAACGGGGGACAGGGTGGGTGGAAAAACATTCAGTACTTC. Translation gives CSVEDPANGGQGGWKNIQYF.

This clone was detected a few times. CDR3 sequence reads: CASSLPGAQTFSYEQYF. The DNA for the CDR3 is TGCGCCAGCAGCTTGCCCGGTGCACAGACTTTCTCCTACGAGCAGTACTTC. This chain connects TRBV5-1 to TRBJ2-7, with unresolved D. The CDR3 contains 17 residues. Germline CDR1 is SGHRS and CDR2 is YFSETQ. V lost 1 base, J lost 0 bases, and 17 bases lay in between.

A few counts support this clone. This chain connects TRBV28 to TRBJ2-4; the match to TRBD2 covers 16 bases. This CDR3 region has 19 residues. The germline CDR1 and CDR2 sequences are MDHEN and SYDVKM. The ends lost 3 bases at V and 6 bases at J; junction bases unmatched: 11. CDR3 protein: CASSFNSIGTSGGVNIQYF. DNA for the CDR3: TGTGCCAGCAGTTTTAACTCTATAGGGACTAGCGGGGGGGTAAACATTCAGTACTTC.

The V gene is TRBV5-6, the J gene TRBJ2-7, with D maybe TRBD2 (5 bases). V was shortened by 4 bases and J by 0 bases, with 14 bases between the two germline ends. Germline V gives CDR1 SGHDT, CDR2 YYEEEE. The CDR3 spans 15 residues. CDR3 sequence: CASSDNPGLSYEQYF. As DNA, the CDR3 is TGTGCCAGCAGCGATAACCCAGGACTCTCCTACGAGCAGTACTTC.

This chain uses TRBV5-6 with TRBJ1-1; 7 bases are a match to TRBD1. The ends lost 4 bases at V and 5 bases at J; junction bases unmatched: 17. CDR1 is SGHDT, CDR2 YYEEEE, per germline. This CDR3 has 17 amino acids. The CDR3 loop reads CASSPRMTGSVRTEAFF. The DNA for the CDR3 is TGTGCCAGCAGCCCTAGGATGACAGGGTCGGTCAGAACTGAAGCTTTCTTT. Together with reference TRBV5-6 and TRBJ1-1, the CDR3 gives the full variable domain: DAGVTQSPTHLIKTRGQQVTLRCSPKSGHDTVSWYQQALGQGPQFIFQYYEEEERQRGNFPDRFSGHQFPNYSSELNVNALLLGDSALYLCASSPRMTGSVRTEAFFGQGTRLTVV.

This chain links TRBV5-5 with TRBJ2-4, with TRBD1 as a possible D gene (6 bases). CDR1 and CDR2 (germline): SGHKS, YYEKEE (reference sequence). Trimming pared 5 bases from V and 6 bases from J, leaving 15 bases between. The length of the CDR3 is 14 residues. The CDR3 sequence is CASRPVGQRNIQYF. The DNA of the CDR3 is TGTGCCAGCAGACCCGTCGGACAGCGAAACATTCAGTACTTC.

V gene TRBV7-2 combines with J gene TRBJ2-3, with 7 nucleotides matching TRBD1. V lost 3 bases and J lost 1; bases outside the gene matches: 1. Per the germline V gene, CDR1 is SGHTA and CDR2 is FQGNSA. This CDR3 is built from 14 residues. In DNA form, the CDR3 reads TGTGCCAGCAGCTTCGACAGGGGCACAGATACGCAGTATTTT. It yields the protein CASSFDRGTDTQYF.

This clone was seen only a few times. The chain recombines TRBV29-1 with TRBJ1-1; D remains unclear. V gave up 4 bases and J gave up 1 base, with 4 bases separating them. Germline values: CDR1 SQVTM, CDR2 ANQGSEA. This CDR3 has 11 residues. Here the CDR3 DNA reads TGCAGCGTTGGGGAGAACACTGAAGCTTTCTTT. Translated, it gives CSVGENTEAFF.